This entry lists 7 T cell receptor beta chains sequenced from one sample in a study of blood T cell repertoires in COVID-19. Sequencing used immunoSEQ multiplex PCR; TCRdb keeps in-frame clones, though not all of them. The sample has roughly 230,000 clones, about 86% seen once; the top ten hold roughly 8.8%. What was sequenced was peripheral blood. These receptors came from a man between 40 and 49 years old with active or convalescent COVID-19.

This sequence joins TRBV3-1 (or the pseudogene TRBV3-2) and TRBJ1-1; tentatively, D is TRBD1 (6 bases). The germline V and J ends were trimmed by 1 base and 6 bases, with 12 bases remaining between them. The V gene's germline CDR1 is LGHDT and CDR2 YNNKEL (reference sequence). The CDR3 loop spans 14 amino acids. CDR3 residues: CASSQGGHGSEAFF. CDR3 coding DNA: TGTGCCAGCAGCCAAGGGGGGCATGGCTCTGAAGCTTTCTTT.

A single count supports this clone. This sequence joins TRBV30 and TRBJ1-4; D gene uncertain. Looked up from germline, CDR1 is GTSNPN and CDR2 is SVGIG (reference sequence). The V and J ends lost 5 bases and 8 bases respectively, with 21 bases between them. This CDR3 region has 15 residues. The CDR3 DNA sequence: TGTGCCTGGTATCCCATCCGACCCGAGGAAGAAAAACTGTTTTTT. As protein: CAWYPIRPEEEKLFF. The full variable domain, with the rest looked up from reference TRBV30 and TRBJ1-4, is SQTIHQWPATLVQPVGSPLSLECTVEGTSNPNLYWYRQAAGRGLQLLFYSVGIGQISSEVPQNLSASRPQDRQFILSSKKLLLSDSGFYLCAWYPIRPEEEKLFFGSGTQLSVL.

This clone has more than one count but fewer than ten. This specimen includes other DNA sequences encoding the same CDR3. This chain uses TRBV18 with TRBJ1-2; 9 positions match TRBD1. V dropped 3 bases and J dropped 6; count of bases not matched to a gene: 2. Germline-derived CDR1 and CDR2 are KGHSH and LQKENI. The CDR3 sequence is 13 residues long. As DNA, the CDR3 is TGTGCCAGCTCACCCCGGACAGGGGATGGCTACACCTTC. The encoded protein is CASSPRTGDGYTF.

V is TRBV6-5 and J is TRBJ1-2; 7 positions agree with TRBD1. The CDR3 contains 13 residues. Germline V CDR1 and CDR2: MNHEY, SVGAGI. V was pared by 4 bases and J by 8 bases, with 7 bases of the junction left unmatched. The chain's CDR3 is CASSLTGFDGYTF. As DNA, the CDR3 is TGTGCCAGCAGTTTGACAGGGTTCGACGGCTACACCTTC.

The gene calls are TRBV7-3 and TRBJ1-1, with 8 bases lining up with TRBD1. Germline V gene sequence: CDR1 SGHTA, CDR2 FQGTGA. After removal of 4 bases from V and 4 bases from J, the junction contained 5 bases not matched to a gene. This CDR3 is built from 14 residues. This CDR3 reads CASSSPGGGTEAFF. CDR3 nucleotides: TGTGCCAGCAGCTCCCCAGGGGGCGGCACTGAAGCTTTCTTT.

The chain is built from TRBV24-1 and TRBJ2-3, with 10 bases aligning to TRBD2. The junction had 7 bases not matched to a gene; V was cut back by 2 bases and J by 0 bases. Germline V gene data show CDR1 as KGHDR and CDR2 as SFDVKD. This CDR3 spans 18 amino acids. The CDR3 region is CATSDSPSSGGSTDTQYF. The CDR3 DNA reads as TGTGCCACCAGTGATTCCCCCTCTAGCGGGGGTAGCACAGATACGCAGTATTTT.

V is TRBV5-4 and J is TRBJ2-5, with 7 bases fitting TRBD1. The CDR3 is 14 amino acids. The V and J ends lost 0 bases and 7 bases, in that order; junction bases with no gene match: 6. CDR1 and CDR2 from the germline V gene are SGHNT and YYREEE (reference sequence). CDR3 protein: CASSLAGGLRTQYF. The CDR3 nucleotides are TGTGCCAGCAGCTTGGCAGGGGGTTTGAGGACCCAGTACTTC.